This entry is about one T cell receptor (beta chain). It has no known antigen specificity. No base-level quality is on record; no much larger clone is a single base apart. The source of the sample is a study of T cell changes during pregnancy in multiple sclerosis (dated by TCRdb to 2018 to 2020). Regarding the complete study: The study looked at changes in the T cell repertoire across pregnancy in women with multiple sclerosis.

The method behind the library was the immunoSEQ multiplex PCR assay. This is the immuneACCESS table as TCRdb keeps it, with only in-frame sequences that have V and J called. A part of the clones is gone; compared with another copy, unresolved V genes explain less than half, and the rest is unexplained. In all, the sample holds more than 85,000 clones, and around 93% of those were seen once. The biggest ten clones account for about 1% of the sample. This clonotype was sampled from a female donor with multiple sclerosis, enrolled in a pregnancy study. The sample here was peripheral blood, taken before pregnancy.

The CDR3 amino acid sequence is: CASSLSLVGGSGYEQYF. The DNA is as follows: TGTGCCAGCAGTTTAAGTCTCGTCGGCGGGAGTGGTTACGAGCAGTACTTC. The sequence joins TRBV27 to TRBJ2-7, with 7 bases in between that match TRBD2. V trim: 2 bases; J trim: 4 bases; unmatched bases: 14. From the cysteine through the phenylalanine, the CDR3 covers 17 amino acids. Solely the CDR3 DNA is kept, with 51 bases framed from the first base. According to the germline V gene (reference sequence), CDR1 reads MNHEY and CDR2 reads SMNVEV.